This T cell receptor beta chain was recovered during a study of T cells expressing NK-cell markers. Germline V lookup: CDR1 SGHAT, CDR2 FQDESV (reference sequence). The CDR3 sequence is 18 residues long. From the 5' RACE reads, TCRdb lists one entry per CDR3 protein and no DNA. The listing records about 540,000 distinct CDR3 sequences. The rearrangement uses TRBV11-1 and TRBJ2-1; absent DNA, TCRdb's TRBD2 call cannot be checked. The TCR was taken from a man aged 18 to 29 in good health. The sequencing input was blood T cells: a sorted CD56 or NKG2C T cell subset, CD4+ or CD8+ T cells, or bulk PBMC T cells (not recorded which). The CDR3 reads CASSSRLAGGRVLNEQFF.